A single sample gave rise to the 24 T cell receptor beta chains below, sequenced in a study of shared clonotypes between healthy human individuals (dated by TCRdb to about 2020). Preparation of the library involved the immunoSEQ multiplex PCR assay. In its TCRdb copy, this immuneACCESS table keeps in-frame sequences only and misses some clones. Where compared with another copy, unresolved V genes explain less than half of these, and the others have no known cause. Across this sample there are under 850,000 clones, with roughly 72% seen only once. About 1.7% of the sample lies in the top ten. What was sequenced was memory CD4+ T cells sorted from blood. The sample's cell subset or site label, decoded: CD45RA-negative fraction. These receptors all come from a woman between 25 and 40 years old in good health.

The CDR3 nucleotides are TGTGCCAGCTCTATCAGGGATAGGAACACTGAAGCTTTCTTT. Protein sequence: CASSIRDRNTEAFF. The genes are TRBV18 and TRBJ1-1; tentatively, D is TRBD1 (5 bases). The CDR3 runs 14 residues. The germline V gene encodes CDR1 KGHSH and CDR2 LQKENI. The ends were cut back, 6 bases at V and 1 base at J, with 12 bases in the middle.

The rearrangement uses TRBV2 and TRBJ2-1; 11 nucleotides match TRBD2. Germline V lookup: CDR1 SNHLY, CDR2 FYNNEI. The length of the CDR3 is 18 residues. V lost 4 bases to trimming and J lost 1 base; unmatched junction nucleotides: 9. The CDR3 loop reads CASSGGLAGGRSYNEQFF. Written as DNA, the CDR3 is TGTGCCAGCAGTGGCGGGCTAGCGGGAGGTAGGTCCTACAATGAGCAGTTCTTC.

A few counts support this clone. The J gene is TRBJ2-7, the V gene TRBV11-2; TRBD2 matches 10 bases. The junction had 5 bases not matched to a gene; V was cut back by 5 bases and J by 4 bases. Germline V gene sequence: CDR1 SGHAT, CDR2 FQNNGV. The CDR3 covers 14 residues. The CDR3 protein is CASSPAGGPYEQYF. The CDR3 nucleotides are TGTGCCAGCAGCCCAGCGGGAGGGCCTTACGAGCAGTACTTC.

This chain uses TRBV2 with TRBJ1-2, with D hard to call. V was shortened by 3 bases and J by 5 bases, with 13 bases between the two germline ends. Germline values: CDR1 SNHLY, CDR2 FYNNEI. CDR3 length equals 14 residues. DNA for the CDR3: TGTGCCAGCAGTGATCAGTCTGCTAGGTATGGCTACACCTTC. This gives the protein CASSDQSARYGYTF. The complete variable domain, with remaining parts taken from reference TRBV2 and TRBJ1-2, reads EPEVTQTPSHQVTQMGQEVILRCVPISNHLYFYWYRQILGQKVEFLVSFYNNEISEKSEIFDDQFSVERPDGSNFTLKIRSTKLEDSAMYFCASSDQSARYGYTFGSGTRLTVV.

For the CDR3, the DNA is TGTGCCACCAGCAGTGGGACAGGGTCGGGCGAGCAGTACTTC. Amino acids: CATSSGTGSGEQYF. V gene TRBV15 combines with J gene TRBJ2-7, with TRBD1 identical over 9 bases. In germline, CDR1 is LNHNV, CDR2 YYDKDF (reference sequence). The CDR3 consists of 14 residues. V shed 3 bases and J 6 bases; nucleotides not matched to a gene: 6.

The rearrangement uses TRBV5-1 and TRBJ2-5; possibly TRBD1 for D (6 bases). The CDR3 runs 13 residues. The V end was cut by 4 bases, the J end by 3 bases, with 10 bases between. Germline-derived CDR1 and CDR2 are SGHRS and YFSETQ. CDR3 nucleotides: TGCGCCAGCAGCCCCGGACAGAAAGAGACCCAGTACTTC. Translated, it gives CASSPGQKETQYF.

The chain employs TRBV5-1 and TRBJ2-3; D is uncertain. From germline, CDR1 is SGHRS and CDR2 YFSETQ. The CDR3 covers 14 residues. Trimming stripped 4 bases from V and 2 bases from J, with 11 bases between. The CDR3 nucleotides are TGCGCCAGCAGCCCCAGCATATTCACAGATACGCAGTATTTT. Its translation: CASSPSIFTDTQYF.

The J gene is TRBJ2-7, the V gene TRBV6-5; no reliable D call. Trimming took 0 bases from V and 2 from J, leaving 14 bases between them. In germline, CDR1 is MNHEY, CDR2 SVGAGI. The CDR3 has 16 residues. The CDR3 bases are TGTGCCAGCAGTTACTCGAGAACGGGTGCTGCCTACGAGCAGTACTTC. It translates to CASSYSRTGAAYEQYF.

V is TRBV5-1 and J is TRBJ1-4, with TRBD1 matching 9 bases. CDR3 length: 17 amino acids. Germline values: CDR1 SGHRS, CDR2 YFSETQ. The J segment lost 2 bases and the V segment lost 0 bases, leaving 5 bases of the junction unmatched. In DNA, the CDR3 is TGCGCCAGCAGCTTGGCCCCGACAGGGGGGACTAATGAAAAACTGTTTTTT. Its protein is CASSLAPTGGTNEKLFF.

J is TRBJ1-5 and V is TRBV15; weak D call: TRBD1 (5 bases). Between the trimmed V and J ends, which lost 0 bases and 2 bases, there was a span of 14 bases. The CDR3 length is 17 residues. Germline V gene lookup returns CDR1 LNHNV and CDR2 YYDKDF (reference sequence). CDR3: CATSRDRAREGNQPQHF. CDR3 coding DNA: TGTGCCACCAGCAGAGATCGAGCCAGGGAGGGCAATCAGCCCCAGCATTTT.

As DNA, the CDR3 is TGCGCCAGCACCGGGACTAGCGGTTCCTACGAGCAGTACTTC. It is translated as CASTGTSGSYEQYF. This chain joins TRBV5-1 and TRBJ2-7; 11 positions agree with TRBD2. Germline V CDR1 and CDR2: SGHRS, YFSETQ. This CDR3 spans 14 amino acids. With 6 bases clipped from V and 1 base from J, the junction kept 3 bases outside the gene matches.

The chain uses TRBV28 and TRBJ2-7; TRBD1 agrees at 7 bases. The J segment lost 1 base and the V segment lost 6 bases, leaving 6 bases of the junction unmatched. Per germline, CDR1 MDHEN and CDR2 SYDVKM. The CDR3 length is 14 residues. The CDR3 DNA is TGTGCCAGCAGACCCGGACAGGCTTCCTACGAGCAGTACTTC. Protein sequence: CASRPGQASYEQYF.

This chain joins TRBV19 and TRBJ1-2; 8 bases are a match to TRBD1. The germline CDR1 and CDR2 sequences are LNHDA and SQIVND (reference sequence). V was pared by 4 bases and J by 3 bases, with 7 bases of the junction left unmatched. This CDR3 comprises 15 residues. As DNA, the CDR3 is TGTGCCAGTAGTACCTTCGACAGGGGCGACTATGGCTACACCTTC. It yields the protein CASSTFDRGDYGYTF.

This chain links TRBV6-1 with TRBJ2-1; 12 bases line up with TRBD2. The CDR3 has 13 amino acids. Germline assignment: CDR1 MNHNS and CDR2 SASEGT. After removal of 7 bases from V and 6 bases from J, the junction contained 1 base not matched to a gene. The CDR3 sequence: CASTTSGSNEQFF. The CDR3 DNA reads TGTGCCAGCACGACTAGCGGGAGCAATGAGCAGTTCTTC.

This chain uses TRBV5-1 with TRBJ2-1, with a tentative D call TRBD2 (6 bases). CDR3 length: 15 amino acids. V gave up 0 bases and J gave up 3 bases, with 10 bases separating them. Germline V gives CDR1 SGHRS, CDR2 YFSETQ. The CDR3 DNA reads TGCGCCAGCAGCTTGGACGTGACTAGCTACAATGAGCAGTTCTTC. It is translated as CASSLDVTSYNEQFF.

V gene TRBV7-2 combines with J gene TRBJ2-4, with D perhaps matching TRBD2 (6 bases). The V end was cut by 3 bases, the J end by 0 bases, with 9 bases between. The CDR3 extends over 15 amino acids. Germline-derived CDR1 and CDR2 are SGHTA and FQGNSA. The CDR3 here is CASSLWGEAKNIQYF. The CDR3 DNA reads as TGTGCCAGCAGCTTGTGGGGGGAAGCCAAAAACATTCAGTACTTC.

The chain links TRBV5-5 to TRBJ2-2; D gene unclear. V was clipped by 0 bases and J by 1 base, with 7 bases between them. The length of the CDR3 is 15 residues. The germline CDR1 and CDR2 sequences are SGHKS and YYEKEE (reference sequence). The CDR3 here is CASSLENLNTGELFF. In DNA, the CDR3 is TGTGCCAGCAGCTTGGAGAATTTGAACACCGGGGAGCTGTTTTTT. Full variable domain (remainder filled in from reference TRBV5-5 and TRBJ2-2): DAGVTQSPTHLIKTRGQQVTLRCSPISGHKSVSWYQQVLGQGPQFIFQYYEKEERGRGNFPDRFSARQFPNYSSELNVNALLLGDSALYLCASSLENLNTGELFFGEGSRLTVL.

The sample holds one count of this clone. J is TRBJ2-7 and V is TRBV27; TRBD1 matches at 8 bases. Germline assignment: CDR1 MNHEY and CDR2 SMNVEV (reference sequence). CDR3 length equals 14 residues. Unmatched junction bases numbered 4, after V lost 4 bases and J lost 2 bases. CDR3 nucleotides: TGTGCCAGCAGTTCCTTGGACAGGGCCTACGAGCAGTACTTC. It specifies CASSSLDRAYEQYF.

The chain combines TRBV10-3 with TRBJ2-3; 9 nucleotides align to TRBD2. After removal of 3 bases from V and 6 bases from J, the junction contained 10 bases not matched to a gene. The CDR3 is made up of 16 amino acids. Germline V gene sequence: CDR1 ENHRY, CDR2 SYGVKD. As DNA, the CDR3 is TGTGCCATCAGTGACACCCTTGGACTAGCGTCGGATACGCAGTATTTT. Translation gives CAISDTLGLASDTQYF.

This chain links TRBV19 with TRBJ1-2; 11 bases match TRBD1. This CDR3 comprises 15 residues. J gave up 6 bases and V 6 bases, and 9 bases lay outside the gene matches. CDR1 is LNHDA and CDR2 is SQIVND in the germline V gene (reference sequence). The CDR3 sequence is CASRSRTGGEDGYTF. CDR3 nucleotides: TGTGCCAGTAGGAGTCGGACAGGGGGCGAGGATGGCTACACCTTC.

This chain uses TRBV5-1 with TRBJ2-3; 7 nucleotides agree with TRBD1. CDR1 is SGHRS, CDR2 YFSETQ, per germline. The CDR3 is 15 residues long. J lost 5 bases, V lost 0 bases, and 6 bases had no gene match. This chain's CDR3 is CASSLGQGVIDTQYF. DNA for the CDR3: TGCGCCAGCAGCTTGGGACAGGGAGTGATAGATACGCAGTATTTT.

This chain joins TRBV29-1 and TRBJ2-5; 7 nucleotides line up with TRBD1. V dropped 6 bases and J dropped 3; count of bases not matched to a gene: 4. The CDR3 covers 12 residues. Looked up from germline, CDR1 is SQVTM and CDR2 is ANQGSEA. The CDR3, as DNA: TGCAGCGTCGGGACAGCCAAAGAGACCCAGTACTTC. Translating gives CSVGTAKETQYF.

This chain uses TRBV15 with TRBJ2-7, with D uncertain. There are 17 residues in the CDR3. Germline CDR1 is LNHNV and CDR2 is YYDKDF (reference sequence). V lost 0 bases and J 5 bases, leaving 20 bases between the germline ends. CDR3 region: CATSRDGPRPGVDEQYF. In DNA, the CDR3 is TGTGCCACCAGCAGAGATGGGCCGCGTCCAGGTGTCGACGAGCAGTACTTC.

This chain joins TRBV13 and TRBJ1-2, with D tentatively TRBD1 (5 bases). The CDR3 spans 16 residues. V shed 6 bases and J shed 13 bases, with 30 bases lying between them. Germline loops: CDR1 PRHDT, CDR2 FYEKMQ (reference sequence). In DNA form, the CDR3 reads TGTGCCAGCAGAGGAAATGGGCAGGGCTCCCCTCGGGTCGGCACCTTC. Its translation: CASRGNGQGSPRVGTF. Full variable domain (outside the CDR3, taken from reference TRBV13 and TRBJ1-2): AAGVIQSPRHLIKEKRETATLKCYPIPRHDTVYWYQQGPGQDPQFLISFYEKMQSDKGSIPDRFSAQQFSDYHSELNMSSLELGDSALYFCASRGNGQGSPRVGTFGSGTRLTVV.